The next 17 T cell receptor beta chains were all read from a single sample in a study of shared clonotypes between healthy human individuals (dated by TCRdb to about 2020). Receptor amplification or capture employed the immunoSEQ multiplex PCR assay. TCRdb obtained this table from immuneACCESS and retained in-frame rearrangements with V and J assigned. These tables miss some clones; where compared with another copy, unresolved V genes account for less than half of the shortfall, and the remainder is unexplained. Within this sample are about 2.3 million clones, with 93% of them counted one time only. The ten largest clones capture 0.39% of the sample. Source material: naive CD4+ T cells from PBMCs. Interpreted using the paper, the cell subset or site label stands for: CD45RA+ positively selected. Receptors were obtained from a man aged 18 to 30 in good health. Some clones in this sample may be carry-over from other donors' samples.

The genes are TRBV5-6 and TRBJ2-5; 8 nucleotides agree with TRBD1. CDR3 length: 14 amino acids. CDR1 is SGHDT, CDR2 YYEEEE, per germline. V trimming: 5 bases; J trimming: 2 bases; junction bases outside the gene matches: 5. The CDR3 is CASRPTGVQETQYF. DNA of the CDR3: TGTGCCAGCAGACCGACAGGGGTACAAGAGACCCAGTACTTC.

The chain is built from TRBV7-2 and TRBJ2-5; a possible D gene is TRBD2 (5 bases). There are 14 residues in the CDR3. CDR1 and CDR2 (germline): SGHTA, FQGNSA. V was clipped by 1 base and J by 1 base, with 7 bases between them. This CDR3 is CASSLDGVQETQYF. The CDR3 DNA follows: TGTGCCAGCAGCTTAGACGGGGTCCAAGAGACCCAGTACTTC.

The CDR3 here is CASSPGKVGYTQYF. The CDR3, as DNA: TGCGCCAGCAGCCCCGGAAAAGTGGGTTATACGCAGTATTTT. J is TRBJ2-3 and V is TRBV4-3; D remains unclear. Germline CDR1 LGHNA, CDR2 YSLEER. The CDR3 sequence is 14 residues long. Trimming pared 4 bases from V and 7 bases from J, leaving 15 bases between.

The chain is built from TRBV7-9 and TRBJ2-2; no definite D call. Germline-derived CDR1 and CDR2 are SEHNR and FQNEAQ (reference sequence). The CDR3 is 11 residues long. The V end was cut by 5 bases, the J end by 8 bases, with 6 bases between. CDR3 amino acids: CASSLEGELFF. In nucleotides, the CDR3 is TGTGCCAGCAGCCTGGAGGGGGAGCTGTTTTTT.

This clone was observed once. This chain uses TRBV5-1 with TRBJ2-5; 10 bases line up with TRBD2. The CDR3 has 17 amino acids. Germline V gene data show CDR1 as SGHRS and CDR2 as YFSETQ. The J segment lost 2 bases and the V segment lost 0 bases, leaving 7 bases of the junction unmatched. The CDR3 nucleotides read TGCGCCAGCAGCTTGGGACTAGCGGGCCCTTTGCAAGAGACCCAGTACTTC. This sequence encodes CASSLGLAGPLQETQYF.

V and J are TRBV5-1 and TRBJ1-2, with D uncertain. In germline, CDR1 is SGHRS, CDR2 YFSETQ. The CDR3 sequence is 14 residues long. V dropped 0 bases and J dropped 4 bases, with 10 bases sitting between them. The DNA of the CDR3 is TGCGCCAGCAGCTTGGCCCGGGCCAGCTATGGCTACACCTTC. Translating it yields CASSLARASYGYTF. Based on the CDR3 plus reference TRBV5-1 and TRBJ1-2, the full variable domain is KAGVTQTPRYLIKTRGQQVTLSCSPISGHRSVSWYQQTPGQGLQFLFEYFSETQRNKGNFPGRFSGRQFSNSRSEMNVSTLELGDSALYLCASSLARASYGYTFGSGTRLTVV.

The gene calls are TRBV6-5 and TRBJ1-1; 9 bases fit TRBD1. This CDR3 spans 14 amino acids. Germline CDR1 reads MNHEY; CDR2 reads SVGAGI. V was clipped by 6 bases and J by 5 bases; unmatched bases: 7. The CDR3 is CASSQQGATTEAFF. The CDR3 bases are TGTGCCAGCAGCCAACAGGGGGCAACTACTGAAGCTTTCTTT.

In its sample, this clone was seen once. This rearrangement joins TRBV6-6 to TRBJ1-2, with D perhaps matching TRBD1 (5 bases). The V end was cut by 6 bases, the J end by 4 bases, with 15 bases between. This CDR3 has 14 residues. Germline V gene lookup returns CDR1 MNHNY and CDR2 SVGAGI (reference sequence). The CDR3 nucleotides are TGTGCCAGCAGCCCCGGGACGAAGTTCTATGGCTACACCTTC. This sequence encodes CASSPGTKFYGYTF.

The chain joins TRBV10-3 to TRBJ2-7; D is uncertain. The V and J ends lost 2 bases and 6 bases respectively, with 11 bases between them. The CDR3 length is 13 residues. CDR1 and CDR2 from the germline V gene are ENHRY and SYGVKD. DNA for the CDR3: TGTGCCATCAGTGAGGTGACCGAAGGCGAGCAGTACTTC. Protein: CAISEVTEGEQYF.

The chain has TRBV11-2 and TRBJ2-5, with D unclear. The J call may be faulty, since TRBJ2-7 better matches the DNA end. Germline V gene data show CDR1 as SGHAT and CDR2 as FQNNGV. The CDR3 length is 14 residues. For the CDR3, the DNA is TGTGCCAGCAGCTCCTCGACACCTTACTCCGAGCAGTACTTC. Translation gives CASSSSTPYSEQYF.

This chain connects TRBV12-5 to TRBJ2-7, with D possibly TRBD2 on 6 matching bases. The germline gives CDR1 LGHNT, CDR2 FRNRAP. V dropped 1 base and J dropped 0 bases, with 10 bases sitting between them. The CDR3 runs 15 residues. This CDR3 is CASGLGRAGSYEQYF. CDR3 nucleotides: TGTGCTAGTGGTTTGGGACGAGCGGGCTCCTACGAGCAGTACTTC.

The chain couples TRBV28 to TRBJ1-3, with a possible D match to TRBD1 (6 bases). CDR3 length equals 17 residues. V was pared by 3 bases and J by 1 base, with 16 bases between. Germline assignment: CDR1 MDHEN and CDR2 SYDVKM. This CDR3 is CASSLDTGYPSGNTIYF. CDR3 nucleotides: TGTGCCAGCAGTTTGGATACAGGGTATCCATCTGGAAACACCATATATTTT.

This chain joins TRBV11-2 and TRBJ2-1; 9 nucleotides align to TRBD2. The CDR3 is 15 amino acids. V was pared by 3 bases and J by 7 bases, with 7 bases of the junction left unmatched. Germline V gives CDR1 SGHAT, CDR2 FQNNGV. For the CDR3, the DNA is TGTGCCAGCAGCTTGGGGGGTAGCGGGAGTAATGAGCAGTTCTTC. Its protein is CASSLGGSGSNEQFF.

The genes are TRBV9 and TRBJ2-1; 15 nucleotides align to TRBD2. J was trimmed by 6 bases and V by 0 bases; bases with no gene match: 10. This CDR3 has 19 amino acids. CDR1 and CDR2 from the germline V gene are SGDLS and YYNGEE. CDR3 in DNA: TGTGCCAGCAGCGTAGATTCTGTGAAGGGACTAGCGGGAGGCAATGAGCAGTTCTTC. It encodes CASSVDSVKGLAGGNEQFF.

The chain joins TRBV6-1 to TRBJ1-2; a possible D gene is TRBD1 (6 bases). Trimming stripped 0 bases from V and 4 bases from J, with 12 bases between. This CDR3 has 15 amino acids. Germline-derived CDR1 and CDR2 are MNHNS and SASEGT. Here the CDR3 reads CASSEAPGAIYGYTF. CDR3 DNA sequence: TGTGCCAGCAGTGAAGCTCCAGGGGCAATCTATGGCTACACCTTC.

V is TRBV2 and J is TRBJ1-1, with 12 bases that match TRBD1. V was pared by 6 bases and J by 9 bases, with 14 bases of the junction left unmatched. This CDR3 has 16 amino acids. Germline assignment: CDR1 SNHLY and CDR2 FYNNEI. CDR3 sequence reads: CASRNTIGTGGGKAFF. The CDR3 nucleotides are TGTGCCAGCAGGAACACAATTGGGACAGGGGGCGGGAAAGCTTTCTTT.

The V and J genes are TRBV4-3 and TRBJ2-3, with TRBD2 matching over 8 bases. The CDR3 is 19 residues long. Germline trimming cut 4 bases from V and 6 bases from J; bases unmatched to any gene: 21. The V gene's germline CDR1 is LGHNA and CDR2 YSLEER. CDR3 sequence (DNA): TGCGCCAGCAGCCTTCAGGCCGCGGGAGGAGGTGGGGCACAGGATACGCAGTATTTT. Translated: CASSLQAAGGGGAQDTQYF.